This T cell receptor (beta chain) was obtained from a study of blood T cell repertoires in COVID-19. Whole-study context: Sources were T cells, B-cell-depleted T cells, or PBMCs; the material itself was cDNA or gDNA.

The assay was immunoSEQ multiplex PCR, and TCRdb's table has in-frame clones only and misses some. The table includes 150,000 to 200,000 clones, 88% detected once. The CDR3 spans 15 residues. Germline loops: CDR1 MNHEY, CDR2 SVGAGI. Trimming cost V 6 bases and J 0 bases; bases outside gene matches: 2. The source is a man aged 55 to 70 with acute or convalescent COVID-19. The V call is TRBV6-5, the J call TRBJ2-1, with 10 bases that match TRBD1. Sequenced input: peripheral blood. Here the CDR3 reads CASRGQGSSYNEQFF. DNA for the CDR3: TGTGCCAGCAGGGGACAGGGGAGCTCCTACAATGAGCAGTTCTTC.